The present T cell receptor beta chain was sequenced within a study of post-analysis software for immune sequencing data. Study-level background: Recorded disease courses covered relapsing-remitting, secondary progressive and progressive-relapsing multiple sclerosis. Some patients had no subtype annotation. Study observations and caveats: Patients showed TRBV5-6, TRBV5-1 and TRBV20-1 among several TRBV segments more frequent than in controls. Samples made in the same batch grouped tightly together by F measure. Controls had significantly higher normalized Chao1 diversity than multiple sclerosis patients.

Included in the TCR beta cDNA libraries were unique molecular identifiers. A single record per CDR3 protein comes from TCRdb applying MiXCR to the PCR reads. The table records 650,000 to 850,000 distinct CDR3 sequences, 46% of them present only once. Trimming left V 5 bases short and J 1 base short, with 19 bases between. The CDR3 spans 17 residues. Per germline, CDR1 SGHRS and CDR2 YFSETQ. Comments on this clonotype: Its matching antigen is unknown.

The specimen sequenced was blood. V usage is TRBV5-1 and J usage is TRBJ2-1; either TRBD1 or TRBD2 may fit D (5 bases each). This TCR derives from a girl under 18 with multiple sclerosis. The CDR3 DNA sequence: TGCGCCAGCAGAAAGGGATGGGGGAAGGGGTCCTACAATGAGCAGTTCTTC. Its translation is CASRKGWGKGSYNEQFF.